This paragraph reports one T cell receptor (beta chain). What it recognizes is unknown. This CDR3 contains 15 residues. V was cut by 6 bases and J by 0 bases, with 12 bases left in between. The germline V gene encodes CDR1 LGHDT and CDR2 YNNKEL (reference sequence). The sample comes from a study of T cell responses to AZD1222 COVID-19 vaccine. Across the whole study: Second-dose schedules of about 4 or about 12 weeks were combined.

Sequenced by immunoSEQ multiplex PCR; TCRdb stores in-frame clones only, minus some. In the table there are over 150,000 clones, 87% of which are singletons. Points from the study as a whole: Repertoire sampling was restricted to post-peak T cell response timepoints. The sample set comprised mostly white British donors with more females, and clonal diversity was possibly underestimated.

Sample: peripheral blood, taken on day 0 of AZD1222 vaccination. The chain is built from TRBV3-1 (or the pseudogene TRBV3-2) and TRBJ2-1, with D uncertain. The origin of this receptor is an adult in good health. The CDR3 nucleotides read TGTGCCAGCAGAGGACGACCCGCCTCCTACAATGAGCAGTTCTTC. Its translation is CASRGRPASYNEQFF.